The 13 T cell receptor beta chains below all came from one sample that was sequenced in a study of CD8 T cells in Susac syndrome. The RNA, about 0.5 to 1 ug, was put through reverse transcription using random hexamers. MiXCR, run by TCRdb on the immunoSEQ multiplex PCR reads, gives a single entry per CDR3 protein. This table holds hundreds of thousands of distinct CDR3 sequences, almost 85% found once. The specimen was CD8+ T cells from PBMCs. Source of these receptors: a human donor with multiple sclerosis.

The V call is TRBV19, the J call TRBJ2-7, with D perhaps matching TRBD2 (5 bases). Deletions cut 0 bases from V and 6 bases from J, with 9 bases between. This CDR3 spans 13 amino acids. Germline values: CDR1 LNHDA, CDR2 SQIVND (reference sequence). CDR3 region: CASSIDGELEQYF. The CDR3 DNA sequence: TGTGCCAGTAGTATAGATGGGGAGCTCGAGCAGTACTTC.

This clonotype was counted a few times. The V gene is TRBV9, the J gene TRBJ2-7; the D gene is possibly TRBD1 (6 bases). The length of the CDR3 is 15 residues. With 0 bases removed from V and 0 bases from J, the gap between germline ends came to 10 bases. Germline CDR1 is SGDLS and CDR2 is YYNGEE. The CDR3 coding sequence is TGTGCCAGCAGCGTAGGGGGGCTGAGCTCCTACGAGCAGTACTTC. Translated: CASSVGGLSSYEQYF.

This clonotype was counted a few times. The V and J genes are TRBV5-4 and TRBJ1-1; D not certain. The germline V and J ends were trimmed by 0 bases and 6 bases, with 12 bases remaining between them. Germline V gives CDR1 SGHNT, CDR2 YYREEE (reference sequence). This CDR3 spans 14 amino acids. Here the CDR3 reads CASSLAEARPEAFF. The CDR3 DNA reads TGTGCCAGCAGCTTGGCGGAGGCCCGACCTGAAGCTTTCTTT. Complete variable domain (other parts from reference TRBV5-4 and TRBJ1-1): ETGVTQSPTHLIKTRGQQVTLRCSSQSGHNTVSWYQQALGQGPQFIFQYYREEENGRGNFPPRFSGLQFPNYSSELNVNALELDDSALYLCASSLAEARPEAFFGQGTRLTVV.

Here the CDR3 DNA reads TGTGCCAGCAGTTACTCGCTTACTACAGGTTTAAATGAAAAACTGTTTTTT. It yields the protein CASSYSLTTGLNEKLFF. This chain joins TRBV6-5 and TRBJ1-4; TRBD1 might be the D (5 bases). The germline CDR1 and CDR2 sequences are MNHEY and SVGAGI. The CDR3 runs 17 residues. The V gene lost 0 bases and the J gene lost 5 bases, with 16 bases spanning the gap.

This clonotype appeared once. CDR3 residues: CASSFLGEGNTEAFF. The CDR3 DNA sequence: TGTGCCAGCAGCTTTCTAGGGGAAGGGAACACTGAAGCTTTCTTT. The chain uses TRBV7-8 and TRBJ1-1, with D maybe TRBD1 (5 bases). This CDR3 contains 15 residues. V shed 3 bases and J shed 1 base, with 12 bases lying between them. Germline V gene sequence: CDR1 SGHVS, CDR2 FQNEAQ. Full variable domain (missing parts from reference TRBV7-8 and TRBJ1-1): GAGVSQSPRYKVAKRGQDVALRCDPISGHVSLFWYQQALGQGPEFLTYFQNEAQLDKSGLPSDRFFAERPEGSVSTLKIQRTQQEDSAVYLCASSFLGEGNTEAFFGQGTRLTVV.

In this sample, this clonotype turned up a few times. The chain combines TRBV7-6 with TRBJ2-7, with D perhaps TRBD1 (5 bases). Trimming shortened V by 5 bases and J by 0 bases, and 20 bases separated the two germline ends. The length of the CDR3 is 17 residues. CDR1 and CDR2 (germline): SGHVS, FNYEAQ. CDR3 sequence (DNA): TGTGCCAGCAGCCCGCTTTGGGCACAGGTGCCCTCCTACGAGCAGTACTTC. Translating it yields CASSPLWAQVPSYEQYF.

The rearrangement links TRBV20-1 to TRBJ2-1, with no clear D. CDR1 and CDR2 (germline): DFQATT, SNEGSKA (reference sequence). This CDR3 region has 12 residues. Trimming left V 6 bases short and J 7 bases short, with 13 bases between. CDR3 region: CSAGWLGNEQFF. The CDR3 DNA reads as TGCAGTGCCGGATGGCTGGGGAATGAGCAGTTCTTC.

V usage is TRBV4-1 and J usage is TRBJ1-1, with 7 bases lining up with TRBD1. Trimming at V came to 7 bases and at J to 0 bases, leaving 5 bases not matched to a gene. The germline CDR1 and CDR2 sequences are MGHRA and YSYEKL. CDR3 size: 14 residues. The CDR3 reads CASTQTGMNTEAFF. Here the CDR3 DNA reads TGCGCCAGCACCCAGACAGGGATGAACACTGAAGCTTTCTTT.

The rearrangement joins TRBV10-2 to TRBJ2-1; the match to TRBD2 covers 8 bases. J was trimmed by 7 bases and V by 3 bases; bases with no gene match: 5. From germline, CDR1 is WSHSY and CDR2 SAAADI. The CDR3 is 14 residues long. The CDR3 DNA is TGCGCCAGCAGTGACCGACTAGCGTGGAATGAGCAGTTCTTC. It is translated as CASSDRLAWNEQFF.

V usage is TRBV15 and J usage is TRBJ2-3; tentatively, D is TRBD2 (5 bases). This CDR3 region has 16 residues. The V gene lost 1 base and the J gene lost 4 bases, with 15 bases spanning the gap. The germline V gene encodes CDR1 LNHNV and CDR2 YYDKDF (reference sequence). CDR3 sequence: CATSRGAANWADTQYF. Written as DNA, the CDR3 is TGTGCCACCAGCAGAGGAGCGGCGAATTGGGCAGATACGCAGTATTTT.

V gene TRBV5-4 combines with J gene TRBJ2-1; 11 bases fit TRBD2. The length of the CDR3 is 16 residues. V was pared by 4 bases and J by 3 bases, with 6 bases of the junction left unmatched. The germline V gene has CDR1 SGHNT and CDR2 YYREEE (reference sequence). CDR3 DNA sequence: TGTGCCAGCAGCGCTCCGGGACTAGCGGACTACAATGAGCAGTTCTTC. It specifies CASSAPGLADYNEQFF. Variable domain in full (rest from reference TRBV5-4 and TRBJ2-1): ETGVTQSPTHLIKTRGQQVTLRCSSQSGHNTVSWYQQALGQGPQFIFQYYREEENGRGNFPPRFSGLQFPNYSSELNVNALELDDSALYLCASSAPGLADYNEQFFGPGTRLTVL.

This chain links TRBV6-5 with TRBJ1-2; TRBD1 matches at 8 bases. J lost 6 bases, V lost 2 bases, and 8 bases had no gene match. This CDR3 comprises 15 residues. Germline loops: CDR1 MNHEY, CDR2 SVGAGI. The CDR3 DNA sequence: TGTGCCAGCAGTTACCAATTAACAGGGGGAGATGGCTACACCTTC. Translating it yields CASSYQLTGGDGYTF.

The chain carries TRBV7-9 and TRBJ1-2, with D maybe TRBD1 (6 bases). Trimming pared 6 bases from V and 7 bases from J, leaving 24 bases between. The CDR3 contains 16 residues. The germline gives CDR1 SEHNR, CDR2 FQNEAQ (reference sequence). DNA for the CDR3: TGTGCCAGCAGGTCCCATTGGCAGGGGAGCGGTTTTGGCTACACCTTC. It translates to CASRSHWQGSGFGYTF.